A selection of T cell receptor beta chains follows, all from one sample in a study of human T cells and chemical hapten exposure. TCRdb redid the calling of the RACE reads with MiXCR, one entry per CDR3 protein. The sample has about 40,000 distinct CDR3 sequences; about 10% are singletons. This sample comprised whole blood, obtained in connection with sensitization to the hapten diphenylcyclopropenone (DPC). The receptors here all came from a man aged 30 to 39 with alopecia areata. Some clones in this sample may be carry-over from other donors' samples. Each CDR3 is given with its conserved first and last residue. A D gene is named only where the DNA matches it firmly. Some rows mark clone size as missing; the rest say once, few, many or name a class of expanded clone.

abundance	v_gene	d_gene	j_gene	CDR3aa	CDR3nt
many	TRBV4-3	NA	TRBJ1-2	CASSQDPSGYGYTF	TGCGCCAGCAGCCAAGATCCTAGCGGCTATGGCTACACCTTC
many	TRBV3-1	NA	TRBJ1-2	CASSRRGGSVNYGYTF	TGTGCCAGCAGCCGGAGGGGAGGGTCGGTGAACTATGGCTACACCTTC
many	TRBV12-5	NA	TRBJ2-1	CAIRIGGIDEQFF	TGTGCTATTCGGATAGGAGGGATTGATGAGCAGTTCTTC
NA	TRBV20-1	TRBD2	TRBJ2-1	CSAKDSGGSGPYNEQFF	TGCAGTGCTAAAGATAGTGGCGGGAGTGGCCCCTACAATGAGCAGTTCTTC
NA	TRBV11-3	NA	TRBJ2-3	CASSQGGPSRGTQYF	TGTGCCAGCAGCCAGGGGGGACCATCGAGAGGTACGCAGTATTTT
few	TRBV28	NA	TRBJ1-5	CASKSGGPQPQHF	TGTGCCAGCAAGTCGGGGGGACCTCAGCCCCAGCATTTT
many	TRBV9	TRBD1	TRBJ1-2	CASSPRTGGDYGYTF	TGTGCCAGCAGCCCCCGGACAGGGGGCGACTATGGCTACACCTTC
few	TRBV29-1	TRBD1	TRBJ2-1	CSTGQGLHNEQFF	TGCAGCACCGGACAGGGACTTCACAATGAGCAGTTCTTC
many	TRBV18	NA	TRBJ2-5	CASSPTAYRAETQYF	TGTGCCAGCTCACCGACCGCATACAGGGCTGAGACCCAGTACTTC
many	TRBV7-6	NA	TRBJ1-5	CASSLYSGSNQPQHF	TGTGCCAGCAGCTTATATTCGGGGTCTAATCAGCCCCAGCATTTT
many	TRBV20-1	NA	TRBJ1-6	CSASMGAQDSPLHF	TGCAGTGCTAGTATGGGGGCACAGGATTCACCCCTCCACTTT
NA	TRBV13	NA	TRBJ2-7	CASSPIGRPEQYF	TGTGCCAGCAGCCCCATCGGACGCCCCGAGCAGTACTTC
many	TRBV11-2	TRBD2	TRBJ2-3	CASSSRLAGYTDTQYF	TGTGCCAGCAGCTCCCGACTAGCGGGGTATACAGATACGCAGTATTTT
few	TRBV4-2	TRBD1	TRBJ1-1	CASSQDPHRGTEAFF	TGTGCCAGCAGCCAAGATCCCCACAGGGGCACTGAAGCTTTCTTT
many	TRBV11-3	NA	TRBJ2-2	CASSPRRTGELFF	TGTGCCAGCAGCCCCCGACGTACCGGGGAGCTGTTTTTT
many	TRBV18	NA	TRBJ1-4	CASSPQLLNSASGEKLFF	TGTGCCAGCTCACCACAGCTGTTGAACTCTGCTTCAGGTGAAAAACTGTTTTTT
few	TRBV6-5	NA	TRBJ2-2	CASSYSPLNTGELFF	TGTGCCAGCAGTTACTCGCCATTGAACACCGGGGAGCTGTTTTTT
many	TRBV7-2	NA	TRBJ2-3	CASMRLATDTQYF	TGTGCCAGCATGAGGCTAGCGACAGATACGCAGTATTTT
many	TRBV20-1	TRBD2	TRBJ2-3	CSVATSGRTDTQYF	TGCAGTGTTGCGACTAGCGGGCGCACAGATACGCAGTATTTT
few	TRBV11-2	NA	TRBJ2-1	CASSLGSTGEQFF	TGTGCCAGCAGCTTAGGATCAACCGGTGAGCAGTTCTTC
many	TRBV10-2	NA	TRBJ2-3	CASSESPSQGDTQYF	TGCGCCAGCAGTGAGTCACCTAGTCAGGGGGATACGCAGTATTTT
many	TRBV13	NA	TRBJ2-7	CASSFESRYEQYF	TGTGCCAGCAGCTTTGAGAGTCGGTACGAGCAGTACTTC
many	TRBV10-3	NA	TRBJ2-1	CAISLPDRPRNEQFF	TGTGCCATCAGTCTACCCGACAGGCCACGCAATGAGCAGTTCTTC
many	TRBV12-3/TRBV12-4	NA	TRBJ1-6	CASSFRGVDNSPLHF	TGTGCCAGCAGTTTCCGGGGGGTGGATAATTCACCCCTCCACTTT
many	TRBV29-1	TRBD2	TRBJ2-5	CSASGGKETQYF	TGCAGCGCTAGCGGGGGAAAAGAGACCCAGTACTTC
NA	TRBV20-1	NA	TRBJ1-1	CSASTEAFF	TGCAGTGCTAGTACTGAAGCTTTCTTT
many	TRBV5-5	NA	TRBJ1-2	CASSSSSGTDYGYTF	TGTGCCAGCAGCTCTAGTTCCGGGACCGACTATGGCTACACCTTC